This T cell receptor (beta chain) was profiled in a study of CDR3 diversity in severe acne (dated by TCRdb to the late 2010s). This clonotype came up a few times. Its antigen is still unknown. The record has no base qualities; no much larger clone is one base away. A distance of 12 bases separates the germline ends of V and J, which lose 2 bases and 6 bases respectively. Measured from the cysteine to the phenylalanine, the CDR3 is 14 residues long. CDR3 DNA only is kept here, 42 bases in frame from base 1. CDR1 and CDR2, per the germline V gene (reference sequence), are SGHNT and YYREEE. Library generation was performed with PCR. The reads were generated on an Illumina HiSeq 2000. Clones were called with MiXCR by TCRdb after fastp trimmed the public reads at Q25, and only in-frame beta chains were retained. Identical CDR3 protein sequences are pooled into one entry, listed with their most common genes and DNA. The sample data list tens of thousands of distinct CDR3 sequences, and under 60% of these were observed just once. The ten largest clonotypes hold approximately 14% of the sample.

The chain is assembled from TRBV5-4 and TRBJ2-1; confidence is insufficient to name the D gene. Sequenced material: blood. The origin of this receptor is a male donor in good health, without acne. The bases are TGTGCCAGCAGCTTCTCCGACGGTGCCAATGAGCAGTTCTTC. It encodes CASSFSDGANEQFF. Here the CDR3 is joined to the reference TRBV5-4 and TRBJ2-1 genes, and the full variable domain is: ETGVTQSPTHLIKTRGQQVTLRCSSQSGHNTVSWYQQALGQGPQFIFQYYREEENGRGNFPPRFSGLQFPNYSSELNVNALELDDSALYLCASSFSDGANEQFFGPGTRLTVL.